The TCR beta chain described here comes from a study of tumor-infiltrating lymphocytes in primary liver carcinoma. About the research overall: The neoplasms were of stage T1-T3 N0M0, with dimensions of roughly 4.2 to 11 cm across. Study-level points and caveats: Present in all five tumor regions were only about 7.5-25% of the top clones. Blood had a significantly lower top-250-clone fraction than tumors did (p = 0.039).

As concerns this clonotype: Its antigen is undetermined.

Starting from around 0.45 ug of total RNA, TCR beta cDNA was produced with a primer in the constant region. What produced the TCR beta libraries was three nested multiplex PCR rounds using slightly modified ARM-PCR. The opening two PCR rounds, approximately 10 cycles each, paired TRBV1-TRBV30 forward primers with a C-beta reverse primer. TCRdb processed the multiplex PCR reads anew with MiXCR; each CDR3 protein has one entry. Of about 190,000 distinct CDR3 sequences detected, approximately 86% appear once; the ten largest clones hold around a sixth. Joint extraction of RNA and DNA used roughly 18-34 mg of bulk tissue that was unsorted. Over 80% viable tumor cells were present in every tumor sample. V gave up 3 bases and J gave up 14 bases; unmatched junction bases: 10. This CDR3 is 12 amino acids long. CDR1 SQVTM and CDR2 ANQGSEA come from the germline V gene.

This sequence was found in a man aged 35-49 years with primary liver carcinoma and hepatitis B virus infection. The gene calls are TRBV29-1 and TRBJ2-5; 9 positions match TRBD2. Sample: tumor tissue from primary liver carcinoma. The CDR3 loop reads CSVDIAGESQYF. CDR3 coding DNA: TGCAGCGTTGACATAGCGGGGGAGAGCCAATACTTC.